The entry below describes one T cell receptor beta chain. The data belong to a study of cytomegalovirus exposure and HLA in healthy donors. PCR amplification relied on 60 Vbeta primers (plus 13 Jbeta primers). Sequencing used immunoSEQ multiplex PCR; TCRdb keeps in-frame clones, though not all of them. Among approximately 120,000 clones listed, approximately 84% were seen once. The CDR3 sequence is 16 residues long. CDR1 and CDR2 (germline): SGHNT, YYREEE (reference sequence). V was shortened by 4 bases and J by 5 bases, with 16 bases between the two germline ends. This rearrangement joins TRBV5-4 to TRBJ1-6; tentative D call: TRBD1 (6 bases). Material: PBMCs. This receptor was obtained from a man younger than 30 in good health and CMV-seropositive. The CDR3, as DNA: TGTGCCAGCAGCGACGCTAACAGGGACCATAATTCACCCCTCCACTTT. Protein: CASSDANRDHNSPLHF.